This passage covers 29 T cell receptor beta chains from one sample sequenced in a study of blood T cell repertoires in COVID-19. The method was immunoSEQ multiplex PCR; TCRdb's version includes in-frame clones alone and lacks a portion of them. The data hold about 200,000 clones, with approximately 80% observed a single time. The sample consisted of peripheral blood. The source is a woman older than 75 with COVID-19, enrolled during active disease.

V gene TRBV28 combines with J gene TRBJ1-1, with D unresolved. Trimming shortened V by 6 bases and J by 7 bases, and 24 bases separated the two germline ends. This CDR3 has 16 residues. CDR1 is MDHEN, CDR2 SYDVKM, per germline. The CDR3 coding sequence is TGTGCCAGCAGAGTCACCGGCCGGCGGTCCCCCAGTGAAGCTTTCTTT. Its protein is CASRVTGRRSPSEAFF.

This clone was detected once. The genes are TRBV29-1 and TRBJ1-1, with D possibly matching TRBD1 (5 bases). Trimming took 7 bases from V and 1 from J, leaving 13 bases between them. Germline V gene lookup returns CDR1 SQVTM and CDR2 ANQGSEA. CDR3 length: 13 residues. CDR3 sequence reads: CSAHGQGNTEAFF. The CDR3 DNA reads TGCAGCGCCCATGGGCAGGGGAACACTGAAGCTTTCTTT.

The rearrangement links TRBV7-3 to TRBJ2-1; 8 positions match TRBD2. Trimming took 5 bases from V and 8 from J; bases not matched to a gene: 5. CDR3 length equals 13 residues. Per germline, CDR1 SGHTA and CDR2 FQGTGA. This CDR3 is CASSRGLVDEQFF. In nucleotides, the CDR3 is TGTGCCAGCAGCAGGGGACTAGTGGATGAGCAGTTCTTC.

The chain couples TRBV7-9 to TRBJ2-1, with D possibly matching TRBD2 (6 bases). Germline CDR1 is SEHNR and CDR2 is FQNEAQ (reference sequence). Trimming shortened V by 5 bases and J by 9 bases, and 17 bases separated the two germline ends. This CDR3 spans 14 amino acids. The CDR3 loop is CASSPPPAGFEQFF. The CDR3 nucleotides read TGTGCCAGCAGCCCCCCCCCAGCGGGCTTTGAGCAGTTCTTC.

CDR3 in DNA: TGTGCCAGCAGTAAACAGGGGCGGCAGCCCCAGCATTTT. It is translated as CASSKQGRQPQHF. The gene calls are TRBV6-6 and TRBJ1-5; 7 nucleotides align to TRBD1. This CDR3 is 13 amino acids long. V shed 5 bases and J 7 bases; nucleotides not matched to a gene: 5. CDR1 MNHNY and CDR2 SVGAGI come from the germline V gene (reference sequence).

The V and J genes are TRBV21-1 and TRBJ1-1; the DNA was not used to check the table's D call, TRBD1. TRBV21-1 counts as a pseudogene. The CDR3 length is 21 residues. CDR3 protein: CASSKDRALDRGLEGNTEAFF. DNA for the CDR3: TGTGCCAGCAGCAAAGATCGCGCCCTGGACAGGGGGCTGGAAGGGAACACTGAAGCTTTCTTT.

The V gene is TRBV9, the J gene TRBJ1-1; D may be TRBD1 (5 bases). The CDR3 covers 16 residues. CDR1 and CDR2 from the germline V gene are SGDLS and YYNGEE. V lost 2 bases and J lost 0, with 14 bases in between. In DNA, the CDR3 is TGTGCCAGCAGCGTGGGGCCGGGCTGGATGAACACTGAAGCTTTCTTT. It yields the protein CASSVGPGWMNTEAFF.

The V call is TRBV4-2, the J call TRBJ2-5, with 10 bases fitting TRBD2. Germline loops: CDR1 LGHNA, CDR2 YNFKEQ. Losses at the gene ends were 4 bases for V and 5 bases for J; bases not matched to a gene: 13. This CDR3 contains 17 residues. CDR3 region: CASSPGYSGGWGETQYF. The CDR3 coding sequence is TGTGCCAGCAGCCCCGGTTATAGCGGGGGGTGGGGGGAGACCCAGTACTTC.

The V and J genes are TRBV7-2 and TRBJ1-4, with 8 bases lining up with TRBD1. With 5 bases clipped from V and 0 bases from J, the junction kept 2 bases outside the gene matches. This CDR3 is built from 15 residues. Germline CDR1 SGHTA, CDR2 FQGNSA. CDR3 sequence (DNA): TGTGCCAGCAGCCCCAGGGGGCCAACTAATGAAAAACTGTTTTTT. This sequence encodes CASSPRGPTNEKLFF.

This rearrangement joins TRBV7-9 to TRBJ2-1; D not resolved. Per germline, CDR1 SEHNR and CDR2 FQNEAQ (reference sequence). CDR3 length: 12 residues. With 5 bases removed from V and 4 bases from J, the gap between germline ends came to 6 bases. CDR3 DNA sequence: TGTGCCAGCAGCCCTTTGTACAATGAGCAGTTCTTC. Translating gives CASSPLYNEQFF.

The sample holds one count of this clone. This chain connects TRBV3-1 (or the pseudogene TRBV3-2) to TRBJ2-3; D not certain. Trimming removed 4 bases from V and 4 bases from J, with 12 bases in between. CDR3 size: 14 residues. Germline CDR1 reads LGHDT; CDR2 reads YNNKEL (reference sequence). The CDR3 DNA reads TGTGCCAGCAGCCTAGTTTCCCCGGCAGATACGCAGTATTTT. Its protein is CASSLVSPADTQYF.

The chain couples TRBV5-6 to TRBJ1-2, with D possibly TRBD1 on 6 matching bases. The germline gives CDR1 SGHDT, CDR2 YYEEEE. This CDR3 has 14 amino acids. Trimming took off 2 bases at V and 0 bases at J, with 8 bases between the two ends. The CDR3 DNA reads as TGTGCCAGCAGCTTCGGGGGGCCTAACTATGGCTACACCTTC. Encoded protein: CASSFGGPNYGYTF.

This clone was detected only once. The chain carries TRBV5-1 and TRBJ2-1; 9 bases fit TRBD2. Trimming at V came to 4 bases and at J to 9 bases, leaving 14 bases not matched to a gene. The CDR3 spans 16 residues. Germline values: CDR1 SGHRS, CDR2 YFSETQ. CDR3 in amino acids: CASSPPSVAGVGEQFF. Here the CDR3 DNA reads TGCGCCAGCAGCCCGCCCTCGGTAGCGGGAGTCGGTGAGCAGTTCTTC.

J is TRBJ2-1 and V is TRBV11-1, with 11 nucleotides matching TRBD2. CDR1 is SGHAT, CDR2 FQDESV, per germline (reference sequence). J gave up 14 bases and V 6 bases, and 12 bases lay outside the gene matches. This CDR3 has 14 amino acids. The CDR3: CASSDPGLAGVEFF. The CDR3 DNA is TGTGCCAGCAGTGATCCCGGACTAGCGGGCGTGGAGTTCTTC.

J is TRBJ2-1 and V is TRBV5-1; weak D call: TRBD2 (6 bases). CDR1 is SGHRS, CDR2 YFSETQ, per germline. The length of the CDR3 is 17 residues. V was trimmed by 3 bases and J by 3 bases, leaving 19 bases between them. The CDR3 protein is CASSYLRDSDNYNEQFF. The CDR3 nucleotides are TGCGCCAGCAGCTATCTCCGGGACTCCGATAACTACAATGAGCAGTTCTTC.

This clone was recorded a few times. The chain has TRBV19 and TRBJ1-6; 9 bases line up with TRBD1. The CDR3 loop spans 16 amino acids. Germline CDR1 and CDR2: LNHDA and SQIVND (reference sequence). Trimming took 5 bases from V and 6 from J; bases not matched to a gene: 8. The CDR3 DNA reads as TGTGCCAGTAGTCTCGACAGGGGGACTTCTAATTCACCCCTCCACTTT. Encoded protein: CASSLDRGTSNSPLHF. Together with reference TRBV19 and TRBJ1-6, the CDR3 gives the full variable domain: DGGITQSPKYLFRKEGQNVTLSCEQNLNHDAMYWYRQDPGQGLRLIYYSQIVNDFQKGDIAEGYSVSREKKESFPLTVTSAQKNPTAFYLCASSLDRGTSNSPLHFGNGTRLTVT.

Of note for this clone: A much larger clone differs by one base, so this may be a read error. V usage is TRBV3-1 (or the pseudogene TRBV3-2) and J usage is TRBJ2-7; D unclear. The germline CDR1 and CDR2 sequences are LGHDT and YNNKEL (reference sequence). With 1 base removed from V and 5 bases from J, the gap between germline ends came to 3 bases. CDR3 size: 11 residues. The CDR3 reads CASSQVNEQYF. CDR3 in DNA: TGTGCCAGCAGCCAAGTTAACGAGCAGTACTTC.

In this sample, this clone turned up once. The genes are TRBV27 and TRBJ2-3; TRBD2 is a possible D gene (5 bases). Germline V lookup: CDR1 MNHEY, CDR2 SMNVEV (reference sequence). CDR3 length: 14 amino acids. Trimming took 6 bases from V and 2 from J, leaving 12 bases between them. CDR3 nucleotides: TGTGCCAGCAGCCCTGCCCGGGACACAGATACGCAGTATTTT. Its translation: CASSPARDTDTQYF.

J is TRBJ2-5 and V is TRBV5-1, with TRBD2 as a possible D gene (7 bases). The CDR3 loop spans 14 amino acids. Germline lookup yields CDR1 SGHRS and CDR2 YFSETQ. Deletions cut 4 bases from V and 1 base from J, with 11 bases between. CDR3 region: CASSGGGLQETQYF. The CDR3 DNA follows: TGCGCCAGCAGCGGGGGGGGCCTCCAAGAGACCCAGTACTTC.

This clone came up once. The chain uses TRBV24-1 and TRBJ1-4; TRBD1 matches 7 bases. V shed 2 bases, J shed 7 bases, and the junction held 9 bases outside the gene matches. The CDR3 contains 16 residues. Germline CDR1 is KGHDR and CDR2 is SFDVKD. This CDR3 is CATSDSTQGRLEKLFF. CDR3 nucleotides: TGTGCCACCAGTGATTCTACACAGGGGCGTCTTGAAAAACTGTTTTTT.

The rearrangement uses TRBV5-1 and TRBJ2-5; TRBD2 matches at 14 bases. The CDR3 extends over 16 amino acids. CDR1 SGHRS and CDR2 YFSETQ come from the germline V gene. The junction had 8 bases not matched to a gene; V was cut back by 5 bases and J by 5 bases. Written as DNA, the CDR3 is TGCGCCAGCAGTGGAGGACTAGCGGGGGGACGGGAGACCCAGTACTTC. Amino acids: CASSGGLAGGRETQYF.

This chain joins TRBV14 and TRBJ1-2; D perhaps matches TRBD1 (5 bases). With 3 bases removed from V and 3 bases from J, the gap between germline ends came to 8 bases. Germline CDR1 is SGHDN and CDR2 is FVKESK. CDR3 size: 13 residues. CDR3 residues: CASSHGRDYGYTF. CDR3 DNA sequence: TGTGCCAGCAGCCATGGCAGGGACTATGGCTACACCTTC.

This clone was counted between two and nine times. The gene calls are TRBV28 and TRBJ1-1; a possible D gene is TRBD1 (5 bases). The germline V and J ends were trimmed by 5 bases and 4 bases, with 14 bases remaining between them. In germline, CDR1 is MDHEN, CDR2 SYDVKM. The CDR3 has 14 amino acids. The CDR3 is CASSRQPGGTEAFF. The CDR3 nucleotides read TGTGCCAGCAGTAGACAGCCGGGCGGCACTGAAGCTTTCTTT.

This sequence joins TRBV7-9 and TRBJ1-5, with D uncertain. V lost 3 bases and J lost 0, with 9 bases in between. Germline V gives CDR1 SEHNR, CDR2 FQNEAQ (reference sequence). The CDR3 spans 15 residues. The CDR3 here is CASSLSGNSNQPQHF. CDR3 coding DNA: TGTGCCAGCAGCTTGTCAGGTAATAGCAATCAGCCCCAGCATTTT.

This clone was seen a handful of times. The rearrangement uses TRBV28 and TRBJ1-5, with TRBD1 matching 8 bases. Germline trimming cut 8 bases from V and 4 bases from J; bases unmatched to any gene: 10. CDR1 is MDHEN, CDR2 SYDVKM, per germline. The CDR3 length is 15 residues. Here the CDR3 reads CASVRRQGANQPQHF. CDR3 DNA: TGTGCCAGCGTTCGGAGGCAGGGGGCTAATCAGCCCCAGCATTTT.

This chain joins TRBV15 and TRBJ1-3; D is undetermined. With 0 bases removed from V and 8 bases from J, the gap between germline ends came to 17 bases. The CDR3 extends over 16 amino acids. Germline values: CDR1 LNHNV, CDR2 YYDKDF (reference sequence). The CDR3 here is CATSRDSGLRTDTIYF. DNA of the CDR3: TGTGCCACCAGCAGAGATTCAGGCCTACGAACGGACACCATATATTTT.

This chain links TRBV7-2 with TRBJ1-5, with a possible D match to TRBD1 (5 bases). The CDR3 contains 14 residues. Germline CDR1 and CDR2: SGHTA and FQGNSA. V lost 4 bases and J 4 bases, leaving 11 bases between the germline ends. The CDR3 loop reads CASSSLGGNQPQHF. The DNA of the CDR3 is TGTGCCAGCAGCTCTCTGGGGGGAAATCAGCCCCAGCATTTT.

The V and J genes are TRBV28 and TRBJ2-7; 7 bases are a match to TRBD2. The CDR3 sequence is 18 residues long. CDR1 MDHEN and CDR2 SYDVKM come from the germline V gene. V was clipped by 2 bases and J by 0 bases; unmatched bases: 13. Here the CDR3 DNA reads TGTGCCAGCAGTTTAGTCGACTGGCGGGGGATTAGCTCCTACGAGCAGTACTTC. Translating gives CASSLVDWRGISSYEQYF. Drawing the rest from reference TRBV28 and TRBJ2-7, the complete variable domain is DVKVTQSSRYLVKRTGEKVFLECVQDMDHENMFWYRQDPGLGLRLIYFSYDVKMKEKGDIPEGYSVSREKKERFSLILESASTNQTSMYLCASSLVDWRGISSYEQYFGPGTRLTVT.

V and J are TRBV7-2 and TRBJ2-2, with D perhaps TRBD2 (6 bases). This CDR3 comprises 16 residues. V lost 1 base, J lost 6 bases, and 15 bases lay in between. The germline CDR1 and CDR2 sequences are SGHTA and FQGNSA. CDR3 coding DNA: TGTGCCAGCAGCTTAGGACCCCTAGCGACGTCCGGGGAGCTGTTTTTT. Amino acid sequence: CASSLGPLATSGELFF. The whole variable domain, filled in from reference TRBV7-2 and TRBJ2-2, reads GAGVSQSPSNKVTEKGKDVELRCDPISGHTALYWYRQSLGQGLEFLIYFQGNSAPDKSGLPSDRFSAERTGGSVSTLTIQRTQQEDSAVYLCASSLGPLATSGELFFGEGSRLTVL.